The 27 T cell receptor beta chains below come from one sample, sequenced in a study of control samples from healthy donors and cancer patients. Repertoires were generated with immunoSEQ multiplex PCR, while TCRdb's copy carries only in-frame clones and drops some. The table lists 50,000 to 65,000 clones, approximately 90% of them singletons. The sample taken for sequencing was PBMCs. The receptor set was obtained from a woman aged 50 to 60 with colorectal cancer.

The V call is TRBV9, the J call TRBJ2-1; 8 bases are a match to TRBD2. V dropped 4 bases and J dropped 3; count of bases not matched to a gene: 15. Germline values: CDR1 SGDLS, CDR2 YYNGEE. The CDR3 length is 18 residues. CDR3 nucleotide sequence: TGTGCCAGCAGCCCCCGATCCGGGGGGGAGATAAGCTACAATGAGCAGTTCTTC. Translating it yields CASSPRSGGEISYNEQFF.

This clone has a handful of counts. Different DNA sequences within this sample yield the same CDR3. CDR3 sequence reads: CASRSDRVPGNTIYF. CDR3 nucleotides: TGTGCCAGCAGATCCGACAGGGTCCCTGGAAACACCATATATTTT. The rearrangement uses TRBV28 and TRBJ1-3; 7 bases line up with TRBD1. Germline V gives CDR1 MDHEN, CDR2 SYDVKM. V dropped 6 bases and J dropped 2; count of bases not matched to a gene: 7. The CDR3 runs to 15 residues.

The chain employs TRBV12-3 or TRBV12-4 and TRBJ2-1; 8 bases match TRBD1. Losses at the gene ends were 7 bases for V and 5 bases for J; bases not matched to a gene: 4. The CDR3 extends over 13 amino acids. The DNA of the CDR3 is TGTGCCAGCACCCGGACAGGGAACAATGAGCAGTTCTTC. The encoded protein is CASTRTGNNEQFF.

The chain joins TRBV10-3 to TRBJ1-4; TRBD1 aligns across 7 bases. Trimming took 10 bases from V and 7 from J; bases not matched to a gene: 3. CDR1 and CDR2 from the germline V gene are ENHRY and SYGVKD. The CDR3 extends over 11 amino acids. The CDR3 DNA reads TGTGCCACCGCAGGGGGTGAAAAACTGTTTTTT. Translated: CATAGGEKLFF.

V and J are TRBV19 and TRBJ2-5; tentatively, D is TRBD1 or TRBD2 (9 bases each). Trimming took off 5 bases at V and 4 bases at J, with 20 bases between the two ends. Germline CDR1 reads LNHDA; CDR2 reads SQIVND (reference sequence). This CDR3 is 16 amino acids long. The CDR3 sequence: CASSAQGAGGRETQYF. DNA of the CDR3: TGTGCCAGTAGTGCACAGGGGGCGGGAGGGCGAGAGACCCAGTACTTC.

The rearrangement uses TRBV5-1 and TRBJ1-3; TRBD1 is a possible D gene (6 bases). The V gene lost 3 bases and the J gene lost 3 bases, with 10 bases spanning the gap. This CDR3 has 14 residues. The germline CDR1 and CDR2 sequences are SGHRS and YFSETQ. CDR3 in DNA: TGCGCCAGCAGCTGGAAGGGGGGTGGAAACACCATATATTTT. As protein: CASSWKGGGNTIYF.

The rearrangement links TRBV28 to TRBJ1-5; D gene unclear. The CDR3 consists of 12 residues. Deletions cut 2 bases from V and 7 bases from J, with 6 bases between. Germline V gives CDR1 MDHEN, CDR2 SYDVKM. CDR3 loop: CASSLREQPQHF. CDR3 DNA: TGTGCCAGCAGTTTACGGGAACAGCCCCAGCATTTT.

This chain links TRBV19 with TRBJ1-1; TRBD1 might be the D (6 bases). CDR3 length: 14 amino acids. The germline V gene has CDR1 LNHDA and CDR2 SQIVND (reference sequence). The V and J ends lost 5 bases and 3 bases respectively, with 13 bases between them. The CDR3 bases are TGTGCCAGTAGTTCCACAGGGAAGGACACTGAAGCTTTCTTT. Translating gives CASSSTGKDTEAFF.

The V gene is TRBV7-9, the J gene TRBJ2-1, with TRBD2 matching over 7 bases. V trimming: 6 bases; J trimming: 0 bases; junction bases outside the gene matches: 5. The CDR3 runs to 15 residues. CDR1 and CDR2 from the germline V gene are SEHNR and FQNEAQ (reference sequence). The CDR3 region is CASSHLADSYNEQFF. As DNA, the CDR3 is TGTGCCAGCAGTCACCTAGCGGACTCCTACAATGAGCAGTTCTTC.

CDR3 sequence (DNA): TGTGCCAGCAGCTTGGTGGCGGCAGGGCCGATCGCTGAAGCTTTCTTT. Translation: CASSLVAAGPIAEAFF. J is TRBJ1-1 and V is TRBV5-5, with a tentative D call TRBD1 (5 bases). Trimming cost V 0 bases and J 6 bases, with 18 bases left between them. Germline assignment: CDR1 SGHKS and CDR2 YYEKEE (reference sequence). The CDR3 is 16 residues long.

V gene TRBV7-2 combines with J gene TRBJ2-1; 8 bases are a match to TRBD2. The CDR3 consists of 13 residues. CDR1 is SGHTA and CDR2 is FQGNSA in the germline V gene. The J segment lost 7 bases and the V segment lost 5 bases, leaving 4 bases of the junction unmatched. The CDR3, as DNA: TGTGCCAGCAGCCCCACTAGCGGAAATGAGCAGTTCTTC. It yields the protein CASSPTSGNEQFF.

The chain couples TRBV19 to TRBJ1-5; D uncertain. This CDR3 spans 14 amino acids. The V end was cut by 6 bases, the J end by 8 bases, with 17 bases between. Germline loops: CDR1 LNHDA, CDR2 SQIVND (reference sequence). CDR3 DNA sequence: TGTGCCAGTAGCCAAGGGCCTTTCGGGGAGCCCCAGCATTTT. This encodes CASSQGPFGEPQHF.

The chain combines TRBV2 with TRBJ1-2; 8 bases match TRBD1. Trimming took 6 bases from V and 6 from J; bases not matched to a gene: 6. The germline V gene encodes CDR1 SNHLY and CDR2 FYNNEI. The CDR3 sequence is 13 residues long. CDR3 DNA sequence: TGTGCCAGCAGAGCACTACAGGGGGATGGCTACACCTTC. Residues: CASRALQGDGYTF. The whole variable domain, filled in from reference TRBV2 and TRBJ1-2, reads EPEVTQTPSHQVTQMGQEVILRCVPISNHLYFYWYRQILGQKVEFLVSFYNNEISEKSEIFDDQFSVERPDGSNFTLKIRSTKLEDSAMYFCASRALQGDGYTFGSGTRLTVV.

The chain has TRBV19 and TRBJ1-1; the D gene is possibly TRBD1 (6 bases). This CDR3 is built from 15 residues. Deletions cut 1 base from V and 0 bases from J, with 9 bases between. Germline values: CDR1 LNHDA, CDR2 SQIVND (reference sequence). For the CDR3, the DNA is TGTGCCAGTAGTATAGGAGGGGGGATGAACACTGAAGCTTTCTTT. This encodes CASSIGGGMNTEAFF.

J is TRBJ2-5 and V is TRBV19, with D uncertain. Between the trimmed V and J ends, which lost 6 bases and 7 bases, there was a span of 12 bases. The CDR3 sequence is 12 residues long. CDR1 is LNHDA and CDR2 is SQIVND in the germline V gene (reference sequence). CDR3 sequence: CASRGFLGTQYF. The CDR3, as DNA: TGTGCCAGTAGGGGGTTCTTAGGGACCCAGTACTTC.

The chain carries TRBV2 and TRBJ1-1; D is undetermined. The V and J ends lost 2 bases and 2 bases respectively, with 3 bases between them. Germline-derived CDR1 and CDR2 are SNHLY and FYNNEI. The CDR3 length is 12 residues. This chain's CDR3 is CASSELNTEAFF. In DNA form, the CDR3 reads TGTGCCAGCAGTGAACTCAACACTGAAGCTTTCTTT.

The chain links TRBV2 to TRBJ2-1, with D maybe TRBD1 (6 bases). CDR3 length: 16 residues. Germline CDR1 is SNHLY and CDR2 is FYNNEI. V dropped 8 bases and J dropped 3 bases, with 20 bases sitting between them. CDR3 protein: CASARAGGPVYNEQFF. As DNA, the CDR3 is TGTGCCAGCGCGAGGGCTGGGGGCCCAGTCTACAATGAGCAGTTCTTC.

The rearrangement uses TRBV30 and TRBJ2-7, with D tentatively TRBD1 (5 bases). This CDR3 contains 13 residues. The germline V gene has CDR1 GTSNPN and CDR2 SVGIG (reference sequence). Trimming cost V 2 bases and J 3 bases, with 11 bases left between them. DNA for the CDR3: TGTGCCTGGAGTTTCGTCAGGGACTACGAGCAGTACTTC. It codes for CAWSFVRDYEQYF.

The chain links TRBV10-3 to TRBJ2-6, with D unresolved. The CDR3 covers 16 residues. Per the germline V gene, CDR1 is ENHRY and CDR2 is SYGVKD. V lost 3 bases and J 0 bases, leaving 9 bases between the germline ends. CDR3 residues: CAISDVRFSGANVLTF. As DNA, the CDR3 is TGTGCCATCAGTGACGTGCGGTTCTCTGGGGCCAACGTCCTGACTTTC.

The genes are TRBV19 and TRBJ2-4; 9 positions agree with TRBD1. There are 17 residues in the CDR3. V gave up 6 bases and J gave up 1 base; unmatched junction bases: 10. CDR1 and CDR2 (germline): LNHDA, SQIVND (reference sequence). In DNA, the CDR3 is TGTGCCAGTAGCCGGGACAGGGCTTCCGGGGCCAAAAACATTCAGTACTTC. As protein: CASSRDRASGAKNIQYF.

DNA for the CDR3: TGTGCCAGCAGCCAATTTTGGAACACCGGGGAGCTGTTTTTT. The encoded protein is CASSQFWNTGELFF. The rearrangement uses TRBV12-1 and TRBJ2-2; TRBD1 was called by the table and not checked on the DNA. TRBV12-1 is a known pseudogene. The CDR3 runs 14 residues.

The chain uses TRBV10-3 and TRBJ2-7, with 10 positions matching TRBD1. Per germline, CDR1 ENHRY and CDR2 SYGVKD. This CDR3 has 18 residues. With V trimmed by 7 bases and J by 5 bases, 20 bases remained unmatched. CDR3 nucleotide sequence: TGTGCCATCAAAGGAACCGGGACAGGGGACCCCCGTCCCCACGAGCAGTACTTC. Translated: CAIKGTGTGDPRPHEQYF.

The rearrangement links TRBV7-9 to TRBJ2-5; either TRBD1 or TRBD2 may supply D (6 bases each). The CDR3 is 17 residues long. Trimming left V 4 bases short and J 5 bases short, with 23 bases between. Germline values: CDR1 SEHNR, CDR2 FQNEAQ (reference sequence). CDR3 DNA: TGTGCCAGCAGCTCCCTCGGGGGCCGCTCTACAGGGGAGACCCAGTACTTC. This codes for CASSSLGGRSTGETQYF. Full variable domain (remainder filled in from reference TRBV7-9 and TRBJ2-5): DTGVSQNPRHKITKRGQNVTFRCDPISEHNRLYWYRQTLGQGPEFLTYFQNEAQLEKSRLLSDRFSAERPKGSFSTLEIQRTEQGDSAMYLCASSSLGGRSTGETQYFGPGTRLLVL.

This clone is medium-sized. The same CDR3 also results from other DNA sequences found in this sample. The chain couples TRBV19 to TRBJ1-2; a possible D gene is TRBD1 (5 bases). The CDR3 length is 13 residues. CDR1 and CDR2 (germline): LNHDA, SQIVND (reference sequence). V was cut by 1 base and J by 4 bases, with 7 bases left in between. In nucleotides, the CDR3 is TGTGCCAGTAGTATAGGAACAGGCTATGGCTACACCTTC. It is translated as CASSIGTGYGYTF.

The chain combines TRBV7-2 with TRBJ2-7; D is unresolved. V was pared by 0 bases and J by 6 bases, with 15 bases between. The CDR3 totals 15 residues. The germline V gene has CDR1 SGHTA and CDR2 FQGNSA. The CDR3 bases are TGTGCCAGCAGCTTAGCGTCCGGGTTTATGGGCGAGCAGTACTTC. As protein: CASSLASGFMGEQYF.

Comment on this clone: The sample contains more than one DNA sequence encoding this CDR3. The chain joins TRBV5-4 to TRBJ2-5; 7 bases agree with TRBD1. This CDR3 region has 13 residues. V lost 5 bases, J lost 1 base, and 2 bases stayed unmatched. Germline CDR1 SGHNT, CDR2 YYREEE (reference sequence). Written as DNA, the CDR3 is TGTGCCAGCAGTGGGGACAGCCAAGAGACCCAGTACTTC. Amino acid sequence: CASSGDSQETQYF.

The V call is TRBV4-2, the J call TRBJ1-1; D is uncertain. The CDR3 runs 13 residues. Germline V lookup: CDR1 LGHNA, CDR2 YNFKEQ. Trimming shortened V by 6 bases and J by 3 bases, and 11 bases separated the two germline ends. CDR3 coding DNA: TGTGCCAGCAGGCGGGGAGCCGACACTGAAGCTTTCTTT. Translated: CASRRGADTEAFF.